This entry lists 20 T cell receptor beta chains sequenced from one sample in a study of tumor T cells in aggressive B-cell lymphoma. Clones were sequenced by immunoSEQ multiplex PCR, and TCRdb holds only the in-frame ones, with some missing. The data hold approximately 5,600 clones, with 94% observed a single time. Sequenced material: tumor tissue. The receptors originated from an adult with diffuse large B cell lymphoma.

V usage is TRBV27 and J usage is TRBJ2-5; tentative D call: TRBD2 (7 bases). Germline V gene sequence: CDR1 MNHEY, CDR2 SMNVEV (reference sequence). The ends were cut back, 2 bases at V and 4 bases at J, with 17 bases in the middle. The CDR3 covers 16 residues. This CDR3 reads CASSLGLGGAVETQYF. As DNA, the CDR3 is TGTGCCAGCAGTTTAGGACTGGGGGGGGCGGTAGAGACCCAGTACTTC.

This clone appeared a few times. The chain is built from TRBV4-1 and TRBJ1-5; D is uncertain. The CDR3 is 14 residues long. CDR1 is MGHRA and CDR2 is YSYEKL in the germline V gene. V gave up 0 bases and J gave up 5 bases, with 8 bases separating them. The CDR3 sequence is CASSQDISDQPQHF. Written as DNA, the CDR3 is TGCGCCAGCAGCCAAGATATTAGTGATCAGCCCCAGCATTTT.

A single count supports this clone. The chain joins TRBV10-3 to TRBJ2-7, with D possibly being TRBD2 (5 bases). Germline V gene lookup returns CDR1 ENHRY and CDR2 SYGVKD. The V and J ends lost 6 bases and 2 bases respectively, with 14 bases between them. The CDR3 is 14 amino acids. CDR3 in DNA: TGTGCCATCAGAGACCCTCCTAGCCCCTACGAGCAGTACTTC. This encodes CAIRDPPSPYEQYF.

V is TRBV28 and J is TRBJ2-7; TRBD2 matches at 10 bases. V was pared by 7 bases and J by 2 bases, with 2 bases of the junction left unmatched. CDR1 MDHEN and CDR2 SYDVKM come from the germline V gene. There are 13 residues in the CDR3. The CDR3 sequence is CASKGLAPYEQYF. The CDR3 DNA reads TGTGCCAGCAAGGGACTAGCGCCCTACGAGCAGTACTTC.

This clone appeared once. CDR3 residues: CASSPTLGQAVSSEAFF. The CDR3 DNA sequence: TGTGCCAGCAGCCCTACCCTCGGCCAGGCAGTTTCGTCTGAAGCTTTCTTT. J is TRBJ1-1 and V is TRBV13; D is unresolved. V dropped 5 bases and J dropped 6 bases, with 25 bases sitting between them. The CDR3 is made up of 17 amino acids. From germline, CDR1 is PRHDT and CDR2 FYEKMQ (reference sequence).

V and J are TRBV28 and TRBJ2-2, with D perhaps matching TRBD2 (6 bases). Trimming stripped 3 bases from V and 0 bases from J, with 14 bases between. This CDR3 has 17 amino acids. CDR1 and CDR2 (germline): MDHEN, SYDVKM. CDR3: CASSFSGTGANTGELFF. The CDR3 DNA reads as TGTGCCAGCAGTTTTTCCGGAACGGGGGCGAACACCGGGGAGCTGTTTTTT.

This sequence joins TRBV4-2 and TRBJ1-5; D not certain. CDR1 is LGHNA and CDR2 is YNFKEQ in the germline V gene. V was cut by 1 base and J by 0 bases, with 13 bases left in between. This CDR3 contains 17 residues. The CDR3: CASSQVMEGYSNQPQHF. In DNA form, the CDR3 reads TGTGCCAGCAGCCAAGTGATGGAGGGCTATAGCAATCAGCCCCAGCATTTT.

The genes are TRBV5-1 and TRBJ2-5; TRBD2 matches at 7 bases. Germline-derived CDR1 and CDR2 are SGHRS and YFSETQ. The CDR3 consists of 14 residues. Trimming cost V 4 bases and J 3 bases; bases outside gene matches: 6. The CDR3 reads CASSRGDLEETQYF. The CDR3 DNA sequence: TGCGCCAGCAGCCGGGGGGACCTGGAAGAGACCCAGTACTTC.

The rearrangement uses TRBV27 and TRBJ2-7; D gene unclear. There are 15 residues in the CDR3. Germline values: CDR1 MNHEY, CDR2 SMNVEV (reference sequence). Trimming left V 3 bases short and J 0 bases short, with 12 bases between. This CDR3 is CASSFTVADSYEQYF. The CDR3 DNA sequence: TGTGCCAGCAGTTTTACGGTGGCGGACTCCTACGAGCAGTACTTC.

This chain joins TRBV9 and TRBJ2-3, with 10 bases lining up with TRBD2. The length of the CDR3 is 15 residues. V lost 5 bases to trimming and J lost 0 bases; unmatched junction nucleotides: 3. CDR1 is SGDLS and CDR2 is YYNGEE in the germline V gene. DNA of the CDR3: TGTGCCAGCAGTTCTAGCGGGGGAAGCACAGATACGCAGTATTTT. This sequence encodes CASSSSGGSTDTQYF.

The rearrangement uses TRBV12-5 and TRBJ1-2, with 10 bases aligning to TRBD1. Germline CDR1 reads LGHNT; CDR2 reads FRNRAP. This CDR3 spans 17 amino acids. J gave up 6 bases and V 5 bases, and 15 bases lay outside the gene matches. The CDR3 DNA reads TGTGCTAGTGGTCTCCGGGACAGGGGTACAACGATAGATGGCTACACCTTC. Protein product: CASGLRDRGTTIDGYTF.

In this sample, this clone turned up once. The chain couples TRBV7-9 to TRBJ2-1, with TRBD1 matching over 8 bases. The CDR3 spans 15 residues. The germline CDR1 and CDR2 sequences are SEHNR and FQNEAQ (reference sequence). J was trimmed by 7 bases and V by 4 bases; bases with no gene match: 9. DNA for the CDR3: TGTGCCAGCAGCTCTGTCGAACAGGGGGAGAATGAGCAGTTCTTC. It codes for CASSSVEQGENEQFF.

V is TRBV6-5 and J is TRBJ1-4, with D maybe TRBD1 (6 bases). The germline gives CDR1 MNHEY, CDR2 SVGAGI. CDR3 length: 14 residues. V was cut by 6 bases and J by 4 bases, with 12 bases left in between. The CDR3 DNA reads TGTGCCAGCAGCAATGGACAGATTAATGAAAAACTGTTTTTT. Amino acids: CASSNGQINEKLFF.

V gene TRBV7-5 combines with J gene TRBJ1-2. TRBV7-5 is a pseudogene segment. The CDR3 has 13 residues. CDR3 in amino acids: CARSLLETESYTF. CDR3 bases: TGTGCCAGAAGCTTATTGGAGACGGAGAGCTACACCTTC.

The chain carries TRBV7-3 and TRBJ2-3; D ambiguous. V lost 1 base and J lost 0, with 17 bases in between. This CDR3 region has 18 residues. CDR1 is SGHTA, CDR2 FQGTGA, per germline. The CDR3 region has the DNA TGTGCCAGCAGCTTAAAGGCCCAGCCTCCTAGGAGCACAGATACGCAGTATTTT. Translation gives CASSLKAQPPRSTDTQYF.

CDR3 sequence (DNA): TGTGCCAGCACCCCAGTGGGCATCCCGAACTATGGCTACACCTTC. This encodes CASTPVGIPNYGYTF. The chain combines TRBV6-6 with TRBJ1-2, with D unresolved. The CDR3 runs 15 residues. Trimming took off 7 bases at V and 2 bases at J, with 17 bases between the two ends. Germline CDR1 reads MNHNY; CDR2 reads SVGAGI (reference sequence).

V usage is TRBV7-2 and J usage is TRBJ2-1; a weak D match, TRBD2 (5 bases). In germline, CDR1 is SGHTA, CDR2 FQGNSA. The CDR3 contains 16 residues. Trimming pared 2 bases from V and 2 bases from J, leaving 13 bases between. In DNA form, the CDR3 reads TGTGCCAGCAGCTTACACTCAGGACTTACCTACAATGAGCAGTTCTTC. Its protein product is CASSLHSGLTYNEQFF.

The rearrangement joins TRBV9 to TRBJ2-7, with TRBD2 identical over 10 bases. Germline lookup yields CDR1 SGDLS and CDR2 YYNGEE. This CDR3 is built from 15 residues. The V and J ends lost 4 bases and 2 bases, in that order; junction bases with no gene match: 6. DNA of the CDR3: TGTGCCAGCAGCTACGGGACTAGCGCCACCTACGAGCAGTACTTC. Amino acids: CASSYGTSATYEQYF.

The chain joins TRBV4-1 to TRBJ2-2; D possibly corresponds to TRBD2 (6 bases). The V gene's germline CDR1 is MGHRA and CDR2 YSYEKL. This CDR3 has 17 residues. V gave up 0 bases and J gave up 4 bases, with 15 bases separating them. The CDR3 reads CASSQERDSGGTGELFF. In DNA, the CDR3 is TGCGCCAGCAGCCAAGAACGGGATAGCGGAGGCACCGGGGAGCTGTTTTTT.

V is TRBV5-1 and J is TRBJ1-1; D is uncertain. The V end lost 0 bases, the J end lost 8 bases, and 11 bases lay between the germline ends. Germline V CDR1 and CDR2: SGHRS, YFSETQ. The CDR3 is made up of 13 amino acids. Written as DNA, the CDR3 is TGCGCCAGCAGCTTGGGCAGGATCCAGGAAGCTTTCTTT. Residues: CASSLGRIQEAFF.